The rows below give T cell receptor beta chains drawn from one sample of a study of T cells after yellow fever vaccination. TCRdb independently ran MiXCR on the 5' RACE reads; one entry per CDR3 protein. The table records about 140,000 distinct CDR3 sequences, 6.6% of them present only once. The sequenced sample was CD4+ T cells sorted from PBMCs, obtained 10 days after the yellow fever booster vaccination. These receptors all stem from a man under 40 who received the YFV17D yellow fever vaccine. Both conserved end residues are part of each CDR3. Each record gives: CDR3 length, D gene, clone size, V gene, J gene, CDR3 DNA, CDR3 protein. The D gene is left open where the match is weak. Clone size appears in some rows only: once, few, many, or a class for an expanded clone.

10	NA	many	TRBV29-1	TRBJ2-1	TGCAGCGTTTGGTACAATGAGCAGTTCTTC	CSVWYNEQFF
19	TRBD2	many	TRBV6-5	TRBJ2-4	TGTGCCAGCAGTTACTCGATTAGCGGGGGCTTCATAGCCAAAAACATTCAGTACTTC	CASSYSISGGFIAKNIQYF
14	NA	NA	TRBV5-6	TRBJ2-5	TGTGCCAGGGGCCCGCGGACTCCGCCGGCGACCCAGTACTTC	CARGPRTPPATQYF
15	NA	many	TRBV9	TRBJ2-4	TGTGCCAGCAGCCCGGGGAGCCCCCAGGAAAACATTCAGTACTTC	CASSPGSPQENIQYF
14	NA	many	TRBV28	TRBJ2-5	TGTGCCAGCAGTTTAGGTACAATCTGGGAGACCCAGTACTTC	CASSLGTIWETQYF
17	TRBD1	few	TRBV5-1	TRBJ2-2	TGCGCCAGCAGCTACTCCGGGACAGGGGACGGCACCGGGGAGCTGTTTTTT	CASSYSGTGDGTGELFF
16	TRBD1	many	TRBV6-1	TRBJ1-2	TGTGCCAGCAGCCCACCAGACAGGGCCTCCTTCTATGGCTACACCTTC	CASSPPDRASFYGYTF
15	TRBD2	few	TRBV30	TRBJ2-5	TGTGCCTGGAGACGGACTAGCGGGAGTGAAGAGACCCAGTACTTC	CAWRRTSGSEETQYF
15	NA	many	TRBV18	TRBJ2-4	TGTGCCAGCTCACCCCCACAGGGAGGCAAAAACATTCAGTACTTC	CASSPPQGGKNIQYF
14	TRBD1	many	TRBV10-3	TRBJ2-1	TGTGCCACTACTCGACAGGGTCTAGGGAATGAGCAGTTCTTC	CATTRQGLGNEQFF
16	NA	many	TRBV11-3	TRBJ2-5	TGTGCCAGCAGTAAAACCGGGACCCAGGGCGGAGAGACCCAGTACTTC	CASSKTGTQGGETQYF
13	NA	many	TRBV5-1	TRBJ2-7	TGCGCCAGCAGGACGGACGCCGCCTACGAGCAGTACTTC	CASRTDAAYEQYF
16	TRBD2	many	TRBV7-2	TRBJ2-1	TGTGCCAGCAGCACCGGACTAGCGGGATCTTACAATGAGCAGTTCTTC	CASSTGLAGSYNEQFF
14	TRBD1	many	TRBV14	TRBJ2-2	TGTGCCAGCAGCTTTGACAGGGGGAGCGGGGAGCTGTTTTTT	CASSFDRGSGELFF
15	TRBD1	many	TRBV12-3/TRBV12-4	TRBJ2-1	TGTGCCAGCAGTCCCGGGACAGGCTCCTACAATGAGCAGTTCTTC	CASSPGTGSYNEQFF
15	NA	many	TRBV3-1	TRBJ2-1	TGTGCCAGCAGCCAACAGCCCCTCGCCTACAATGAGCAGTTCTTC	CASSQQPLAYNEQFF
12	NA	few	TRBV18	TRBJ2-5	TGTGCCAGCTCACGGAGAGAGGAAACCCAGTACTTC	CASSRREETQYF
15	TRBD2	many	TRBV12-3/TRBV12-4	TRBJ2-5	TGTGCCAGCAGGGGCGGACTAGCCCGACAAGAGACCCAGTACTTC	CASRGGLARQETQYF
13	NA	many	TRBV2	TRBJ2-7	TGTGCCAGCAAAGTAATGCCAGGCTACGAGCAGTACTTC	CASKVMPGYEQYF
15	TRBD1	NA	TRBV18	TRBJ1-5	TGTGCCAGCTCACCCGGGACAGCCGACAATCAGCCCCAGCATTTT	CASSPGTADNQPQHF
13	NA	NA	TRBV12-3/TRBV12-4	TRBJ1-3	TGTGCCAGCAGGGGGTTCTCTGGAAACACCATATATTTT	CASRGFSGNTIYF
11	NA	many	TRBV7-2	TRBJ2-7	TGTGCCAGCAGGGCCGTACAAGGGCAGTACTTC	CASRAVQGQYF
14	TRBD1	few	TRBV10-3	TRBJ2-7	TGTGCCATCAGAGACGGGACAGGGAGGTACGAGCAGTACTTC	CAIRDGTGRYEQYF
9	NA	many	TRBV29-1	TRBJ2-7	TGCAGCGTCGCAAACGAGCAGTACTTC	CSVANEQYF
14	NA	many	TRBV7-2	TRBJ2-5	TGTGCCAGCAGCTTAGGTGGTGACTGGGAGACCCAGTACTTC	CASSLGGDWETQYF
13	NA	NA	TRBV18	TRBJ2-3	TGTGCCAGCTCACCAGCCCTCACAGATACGCAGTATTTT	CASSPALTDTQYF
13	NA	many	TRBV11-2	TRBJ2-7	TGTGCCAGCAGCCCGCGCAGGGTGACGGGGCAGTACTTC	CASSPRRVTGQYF
16	NA	many	TRBV7-2	TRBJ1-2	TGTGCCAGCAGCTTATCACCGTTGAGGCCCCGCTATGGCTACACCTTC	CASSLSPLRPRYGYTF
12	NA	many	TRBV28	TRBJ2-7	TGTGCCAGCAGTCAAGAGGTGTCCGAGCAGTACTTC	CASSQEVSEQYF
16	NA	few	TRBV12-3/TRBV12-4	TRBJ2-1	TGTGCCAGCAGTCCCCAAGGGACATCTTTTAGGGATGAGCAGTTCTTC	CASSPQGTSFRDEQFF
14	TRBD1	many	TRBV18	TRBJ2-5	TGTGCCAGCTCACCACGGACAGGGAAAGAGACCCAGTACTTC	CASSPRTGKETQYF
15	NA	NA	TRBV4-3	TRBJ2-7	TGCGCCAGCAGCCAAGAACTGGCGGCCTCCTACGAGCAGTACTTC	CASSQELAASYEQYF
16	NA	many	TRBV21-1	TRBJ1-6	TGTGCCAGCAGCAAAGGGGAACAGGGACGAAGTTCACCCCTCCACTTT	CASSKGEQGRSSPLHF
15	NA	many	TRBV7-2	TRBJ2-1	TGTGCCAGCAGCTTGCGGGACACCTCCTACAATGAGCAGTTCTTC	CASSLRDTSYNEQFF
13	NA	NA	TRBV20-1	TRBJ2-2	TGCAGGGGACCCGGGCGGGACACCGGGGAGCTGTTTTTT	CRGPGRDTGELFF
14	NA	many	TRBV12-3/TRBV12-4	TRBJ2-3	TGTGCCAGCAAAAATCTAGCAGACACAGATACGCAGTATTTT	CASKNLADTDTQYF
13	NA	many	TRBV28	TRBJ2-1	TGTGCCAGCGGGGGTTCAGGGGCGAATGAGCAGTTCTTC	CASGGSGANEQFF
14	NA	many	TRBV6-5	TRBJ1-5	TGTGCCAGCATGGGGGGCGGCGGCAATCAGCCCCAGCATTTT	CASMGGGGNQPQHF
11	NA	many	TRBV29-1	TRBJ2-2	TGCAGCGTTGGAGGGGACGGGGAGCTGTTTTTT	CSVGGDGELFF
13	NA	many	TRBV3-1	TRBJ2-1	TGTGCCAGCAGCCAAGATGAGGTTGGAGGGCAGTTCTTC	CASSQDEVGGQFF
14	NA	many	TRBV20-1	TRBJ2-2	TGCAGTGCTAGGGAACGACTGAACACCGGGGAGCTGTTTTTT	CSARERLNTGELFF
16	NA	NA	TRBV7-2	TRBJ2-1	TGTGCCAGCATCAAGGGGGGGTCAGGGATCTACAATGAGCAGTTCTTC	CASIKGGSGIYNEQFF
14	TRBD1	many	TRBV12-3/TRBV12-4	TRBJ1-1	TGTGCCAGCAGTTCGACAGGGGCGAACACTGAAGCTTTCTTT	CASSSTGANTEAFF
15	NA	NA	TRBV19	TRBJ2-6	TGTGCCAGTAGTATCCCCGGCTCTGGGGCCAACGTCCTGACTTTC	CASSIPGSGANVLTF
13	TRBD1	many	TRBV29-1	TRBJ2-7	TGCAGCGTCGCCCGGACAGGGGGCAATGAGCAGTACTTC	CSVARTGGNEQYF
17	TRBD1	few	TRBV6-2/TRBV6-3	TRBJ2-4	TGTGCCAGCAGTCTTACCACGGGACAGGGGGTCAAAAACATTCAGTACTTC	CASSLTTGQGVKNIQYF
14	TRBD1	many	TRBV19	TRBJ2-2	TGTGCCAGCCGACTACAGGGGTCCGCCGGGGAGCTGTTTTTT	CASRLQGSAGELFF
14	TRBD1	many	TRBV15	TRBJ2-7	TGTGCCACCAGCAGAACAGGGACAGTATACGAGCAGTACTTC	CATSRTGTVYEQYF
14	NA	NA	TRBV11-2	TRBJ2-2	TGTGCCAGCAGCCAATACAGGTCCACCGGGGAGCTGTTTTTT	CASSQYRSTGELFF
17	NA	NA	TRBV7-2	TRBJ2-6	TGTGCCAGCAGCTTGGTACTACTGAGCTCTGGGGCCAACGTCCTGACTTTC	CASSLVLLSSGANVLTF
14	TRBD1	many	TRBV5-1	TRBJ2-1	TGCGCCAGCAGCTTGGACAGGGGCAACAATGAGCAGTTCTTC	CASSLDRGNNEQFF
19	NA	many	TRBV11-1	TRBJ1-4	TGTGCCAGCAGCTTAGTATACGAGCAAGGGGTTGGAGGGCTTGAAAAACTGTTTTTT	CASSLVYEQGVGGLEKLFF
17	NA	NA	TRBV30	TRBJ2-1	TGTGCCTGGAGTGTGGGGATCACCGTACCCTCCTACAATGAGCAGTTCTTC	CAWSVGITVPSYNEQFF
14	TRBD1	many	TRBV5-1	TRBJ1-2	TGCGCCAGCTGGGATAGACAGGGACTTCATGGCTACACCTTC	CASWDRQGLHGYTF
16	NA	many	TRBV28	TRBJ1-5	TGTGCCAGCAGTTCAGCGCTAGAGTATAGCAATCAGCCCCAGCATTTT	CASSSALEYSNQPQHF